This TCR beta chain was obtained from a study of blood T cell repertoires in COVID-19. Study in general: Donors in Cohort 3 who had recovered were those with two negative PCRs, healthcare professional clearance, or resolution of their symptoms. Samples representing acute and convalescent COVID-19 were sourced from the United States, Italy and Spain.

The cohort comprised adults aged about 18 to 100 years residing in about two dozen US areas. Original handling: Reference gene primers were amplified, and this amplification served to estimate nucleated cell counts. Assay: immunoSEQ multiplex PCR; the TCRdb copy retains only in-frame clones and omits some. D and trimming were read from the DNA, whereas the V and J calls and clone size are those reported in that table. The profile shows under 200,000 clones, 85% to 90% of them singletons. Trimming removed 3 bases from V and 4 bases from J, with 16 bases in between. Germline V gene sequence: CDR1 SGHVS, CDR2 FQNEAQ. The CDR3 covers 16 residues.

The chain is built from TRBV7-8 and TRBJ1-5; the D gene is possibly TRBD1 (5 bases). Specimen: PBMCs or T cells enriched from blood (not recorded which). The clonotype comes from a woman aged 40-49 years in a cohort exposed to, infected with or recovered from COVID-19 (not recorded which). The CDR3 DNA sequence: TGTGCCAGCAGCTTTCGGCAGGGAAGTTTAAATCAGCCCCAGCATTTT. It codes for CASSFRQGSLNQPQHF.